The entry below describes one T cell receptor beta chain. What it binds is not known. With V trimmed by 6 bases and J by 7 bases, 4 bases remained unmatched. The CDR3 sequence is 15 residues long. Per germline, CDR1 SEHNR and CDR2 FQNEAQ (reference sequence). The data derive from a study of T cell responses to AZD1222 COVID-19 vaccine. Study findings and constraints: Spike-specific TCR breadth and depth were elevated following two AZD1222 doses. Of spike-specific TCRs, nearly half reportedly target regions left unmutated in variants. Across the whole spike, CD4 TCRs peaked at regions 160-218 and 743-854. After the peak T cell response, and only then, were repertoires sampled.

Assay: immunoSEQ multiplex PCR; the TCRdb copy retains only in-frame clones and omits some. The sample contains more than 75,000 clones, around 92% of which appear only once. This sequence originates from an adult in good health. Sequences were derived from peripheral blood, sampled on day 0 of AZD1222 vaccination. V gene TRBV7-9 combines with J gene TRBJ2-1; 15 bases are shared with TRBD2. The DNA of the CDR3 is TGTGCCAGCAGACGGACTAGCGGGAGGGGAAATGAGCAGTTCTTC. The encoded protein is CASRRTSGRGNEQFF.